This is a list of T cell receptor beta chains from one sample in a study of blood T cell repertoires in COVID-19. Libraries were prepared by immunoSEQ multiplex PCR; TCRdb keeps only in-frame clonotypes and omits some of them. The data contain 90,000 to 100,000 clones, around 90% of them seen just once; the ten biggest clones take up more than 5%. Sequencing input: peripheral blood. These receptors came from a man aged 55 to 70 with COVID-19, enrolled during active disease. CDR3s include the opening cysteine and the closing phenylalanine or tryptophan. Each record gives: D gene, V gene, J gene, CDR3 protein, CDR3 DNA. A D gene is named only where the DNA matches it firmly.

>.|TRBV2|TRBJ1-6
CASRGRGNSPLHF
TGTGCCAGCCGGGGGAGAGGTAATTCACCCCTCCACTTT
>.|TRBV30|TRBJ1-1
CAWSGLTEAFF
TGTGCCTGGAGTGGGCTCACTGAAGCTTTCTTT
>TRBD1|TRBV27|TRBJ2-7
CASSRFGQGGYEQYF
TGTGCCAGCAGTCGTTTCGGACAGGGGGGGTACGAGCAGTACTTC
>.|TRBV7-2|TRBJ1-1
CASSPLGPFTEAFF
TGTGCCAGCAGCCCCCTGGGCCCTTTCACTGAAGCTTTCTTT
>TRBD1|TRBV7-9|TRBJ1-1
CASSFFFPSGTGTDTEAFF
TGTGCCAGCAGCTTCTTCTTTCCCAGCGGGACAGGGACAGACACTGAAGCTTTCTTT
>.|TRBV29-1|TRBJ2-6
CSVLKGQPSGANVLTF
TGCAGCGTTCTAAAGGGGCAGCCCTCTGGGGCCAACGTCCTGACTTTC
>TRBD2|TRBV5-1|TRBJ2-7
CASSLGLGDYEQYF
TGCGCCAGCAGCTTAGGACTAGGGGACTACGAGCAGTACTTC
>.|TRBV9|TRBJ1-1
CASSPRGAMNTEAFF
TGTGCCAGCAGCCCCCGGGGAGCTATGAACACTGAAGCTTTCTTT
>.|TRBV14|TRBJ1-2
CASSPGQDVYGYTF
TGTGCCAGCAGCCCCGGACAAGACGTCTATGGCTACACCTTC
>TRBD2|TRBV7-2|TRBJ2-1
CASSAGLAGGPNYNEQFF
TGTGCCAGCAGCGCGGGACTAGCGGGAGGGCCCAACTACAATGAGCAGTTCTTC
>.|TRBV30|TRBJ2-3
CAWTYRNTDTQYF
TGTGCCTGGACTTACAGGAACACAGATACGCAGTATTTT
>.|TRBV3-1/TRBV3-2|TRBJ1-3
CASSQDRVSGNTIYF
TGTGCCAGCAGCCAAGATCGGGTCTCTGGAAACACCATATATTTT
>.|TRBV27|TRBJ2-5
CASSLWGTQETQYF
TGTGCCAGCAGTTTATGGGGCACCCAAGAGACCCAGTACTTC
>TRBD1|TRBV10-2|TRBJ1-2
CASRTGQGSYGYTF
TGCGCCAGCCGGACAGGCCAAGGAAGCTATGGCTACACCTTC
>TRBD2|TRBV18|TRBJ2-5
CASSPGLAGKGETQYF
TGTGCCAGCTCACCGGGACTAGCGGGAAAGGGGGAGACCCAGTACTTC
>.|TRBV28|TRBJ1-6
CASSSEQYNSPLHF
TGTGCCAGCAGTTCCGAACAGTATAATTCACCCCTCCACTTT